Shown below are 26 T cell receptor beta chains from a single sample sequenced in a study of PD-1 blockade in classical Hodgkin lymphoma. Each patient relapsed following autologous stem cell transplantation, and prior brentuximab vedotin exposure differed. The method was immunoSEQ multiplex PCR; TCRdb's version includes in-frame clones alone and lacks a portion of them. The sample lists around 150,000 clones; under 85% were seen once. This material consisted of peripheral blood mononuclear cells (PBMCs), taken before the second cycle of nivolumab. The receptors were gathered from a human donor with classical Hodgkin lymphoma.

V gene TRBV6-6 combines with J gene TRBJ1-1, with TRBD1 identical over 8 bases. The J segment lost 5 bases and the V segment lost 6 bases, leaving 8 bases of the junction unmatched. This CDR3 region has 14 residues. From germline, CDR1 is MNHNY and CDR2 SVGAGI (reference sequence). The CDR3 bases are TGTGCCAGCAGCTGGACAGGGAGGGTGACTGAAGCTTTCTTT. Residues: CASSWTGRVTEAFF.

This clone was counted only a few times. The DNA of the CDR3 is TGCGCCAGCAGCCGACCATGGGACAGTGAAGCTTTCTTT. Protein sequence: CASSRPWDSEAFF. The chain combines TRBV5-1 with TRBJ1-1, with 7 nucleotides matching TRBD1. CDR3 length: 13 residues. The germline V gene has CDR1 SGHRS and CDR2 YFSETQ. Losses at the gene ends were 4 bases for V and 7 bases for J; bases not matched to a gene: 7.

This rearrangement joins TRBV19 to TRBJ2-7, with TRBD1 identical over 8 bases. The CDR3 spans 14 residues. Germline CDR1 and CDR2: LNHDA and SQIVND (reference sequence). With V trimmed by 10 bases and J by 5 bases, 13 bases remained unmatched. The CDR3 region is CATVRGPGGHEQYF. Written as DNA, the CDR3 is TGTGCCACTGTAAGGGGGCCAGGGGGCCACGAGCAGTACTTC.

This clone was picked up one time. J is TRBJ2-1 and V is TRBV5-6, with D perhaps TRBD2 (6 bases). V was pared by 0 bases and J by 4 bases, with 14 bases between. Germline CDR1 reads SGHDT; CDR2 reads YYEEEE. The CDR3 contains 16 residues. CDR3 region: CASSLAGSGVYNEQFF. Written as DNA, the CDR3 is TGTGCCAGCAGCTTGGCCGGGAGTGGGGTTTACAATGAGCAGTTCTTC.

This chain connects TRBV27 to TRBJ2-1, with TRBD2 matching over 11 bases. Per germline, CDR1 MNHEY and CDR2 SMNVEV (reference sequence). This CDR3 has 16 residues. V shed 5 bases and J 4 bases; nucleotides not matched to a gene: 7. The CDR3 DNA sequence: TGTGCCAGCAGTCTCCGACTAGCGGGGCCATACAATGAGCAGTTCTTC. It encodes CASSLRLAGPYNEQFF.

This clone has just a few counts. The chain employs TRBV7-3 and TRBJ2-1, with D tentatively TRBD2 (6 bases). The length of the CDR3 is 15 residues. V was pared by 0 bases and J by 6 bases, with 12 bases between. From germline, CDR1 is SGHTA and CDR2 FQGTGA. The CDR3 region has the DNA TGTGCCAGCAGCTTAACTTCAAGTAGCGGCAATGAGCAGTTCTTC. Its translation is CASSLTSSSGNEQFF.

This clone was seen a handful of times. The gene calls are TRBV10-3 and TRBJ2-5; the D is unclear. The CDR3 totals 13 residues. Germline V lookup: CDR1 ENHRY, CDR2 SYGVKD. Trimming cost V 5 bases and J 5 bases, with 12 bases left between them. The CDR3 spells CAISNNAEETQYF. In nucleotides, the CDR3 is TGTGCCATCAGTAACAATGCCGAGGAGACCCAGTACTTC.

This rearrangement joins TRBV7-9 to TRBJ1-2; D remains ambiguous. Trimming removed 3 bases at V and 8 bases at J, with 7 bases between. Germline CDR1 reads SEHNR; CDR2 reads FQNEAQ (reference sequence). The CDR3 has 11 residues. CDR3 DNA sequence: TGTGCCAGCAGCTTGTTCCAGGGCTACACCTTC. Translated, it gives CASSLFQGYTF. The variable domain in full, with the rest retrieved from reference TRBV7-9 and TRBJ1-2, is DTGVSQNPRHKITKRGQNVTFRCDPISEHNRLYWYRQTLGQGPEFLTYFQNEAQLEKSRLLSDRFSAERPKGSFSTLEIQRTEQGDSAMYLCASSLFQGYTFGSGTRLTVV.

The chain uses TRBV5-1 and TRBJ1-6; D possibly corresponds to TRBD1 (5 bases). CDR1 is SGHRS, CDR2 YFSETQ, per germline. CDR3 size: 18 residues. V was clipped by 4 bases and J by 9 bases, with 26 bases between them. The DNA for the CDR3 is TGCGCCAGCAGCCCTTCCGGAGGCGGAGAGGGGTTGAGTTCACCCCTCCACTTT. Translating gives CASSPSGGGEGLSSPLHF. Based on the CDR3 plus reference TRBV5-1 and TRBJ1-6, the full variable domain is KAGVTQTPRYLIKTRGQQVTLSCSPISGHRSVSWYQQTPGQGLQFLFEYFSETQRNKGNFPGRFSGRQFSNSRSEMNVSTLELGDSALYLCASSPSGGGEGLSSPLHFGNGTRLTVT.

This chain connects TRBV2 to TRBJ1-1, with a weak D call TRBD1 (5 bases). The CDR3 contains 13 residues. Germline-derived CDR1 and CDR2 are SNHLY and FYNNEI. V gave up 7 bases and J gave up 4 bases, with 13 bases separating them. CDR3 residues: CASTGGEGTEAFF. CDR3 in DNA: TGTGCCAGCACTGGGGGGGAAGGCACTGAAGCTTTCTTT.

The rearrangement joins TRBV7-2 to TRBJ2-1; TRBD2 might be the D (5 bases). Germline V gives CDR1 SGHTA, CDR2 FQGNSA. CDR3 size: 13 residues. V dropped 3 bases and J dropped 8 bases, with 11 bases sitting between them. The chain's CDR3 is CASSFRRTHEQFF. For the CDR3, the DNA is TGTGCCAGCAGCTTCAGGAGGACCCATGAGCAGTTCTTC.

V gene TRBV29-1 combines with J gene TRBJ1-4; the D gene is possibly TRBD1 (6 bases). Trimming left V 4 bases short and J 6 bases short, with 12 bases between. CDR1 SQVTM and CDR2 ANQGSEA come from the germline V gene. The CDR3 is made up of 13 amino acids. CDR3 loop: CSVAGRGYEKLFF. In DNA form, the CDR3 reads TGCAGCGTTGCTGGCAGGGGATATGAAAAACTGTTTTTT. Looking up the rest from reference TRBV29-1 and TRBJ1-4 gives the full variable domain: SAVISQKPSRDICQRGTSLTIQCQVDSQVTMMFWYRQQPGQSLTLIATANQGSEATYESGFVIDKFPISRPNLTFSTLTVSNMSPEDSSIYLCSVAGRGYEKLFFGSGTQLSVL.

Only a few counts were recorded for this clone. This chain uses TRBV29-1 with TRBJ1-2; D possibly corresponds to TRBD1 (5 bases). The CDR3 covers 11 residues. Germline CDR1 SQVTM, CDR2 ANQGSEA. V was pared by 7 bases and J by 5 bases, with 11 bases between. CDR3 loop: CSAGQGYGYTF. The CDR3 DNA reads as TGCAGCGCCGGGCAGGGATATGGCTACACCTTC. The entire variable domain, with the rest obtained from reference TRBV29-1 and TRBJ1-2, is as follows: SAVISQKPSRDICQRGTSLTIQCQVDSQVTMMFWYRQQPGQSLTLIATANQGSEATYESGFVIDKFPISRPNLTFSTLTVSNMSPEDSSIYLCSAGQGYGYTFGSGTRLTVV.

V is TRBV7-2 and J is TRBJ2-7, with 7 bases identical to TRBD2. V lost 2 bases to trimming and J lost 0 bases; unmatched junction nucleotides: 4. Looked up from germline, CDR1 is SGHTA and CDR2 is FQGNSA. There are 15 residues in the CDR3. The CDR3: CASSLTAGSSYEQYF. In DNA, the CDR3 is TGTGCCAGCAGCTTAACAGCGGGGAGCTCCTACGAGCAGTACTTC.

CDR3 nucleotides: TGTGCCAGCTCACCACCGGGGGACAATGAAGAGACCCAGTACTTC. This sequence encodes CASSPPGDNEETQYF. V is TRBV18 and J is TRBJ2-5, with TRBD1 as a possible D gene (6 bases). In germline, CDR1 is KGHSH, CDR2 LQKENI. With 0 bases removed from V and 3 bases from J, the gap between germline ends came to 11 bases. This CDR3 is 15 amino acids long.

The gene calls are TRBV5-4 and TRBJ1-2; D may be TRBD1 (5 bases). Germline lookup yields CDR1 SGHNT and CDR2 YYREEE (reference sequence). V was pared by 0 bases and J by 5 bases, with 11 bases between. This CDR3 is 14 amino acids long. As DNA, the CDR3 is TGTGCCAGCAGCTTGGATGGGGCTGGGTATGGCTACACCTTC. Translation gives CASSLDGAGYGYTF.

This clone appeared many times. V is TRBV7-6 and J is TRBJ2-5; TRBD2 agrees at 9 bases. Germline V gene lookup returns CDR1 SGHVS and CDR2 FNYEAQ. There are 16 residues in the CDR3. Trimming at V came to 3 bases and at J to 1 base, leaving 6 bases not matched to a gene. The CDR3 is CASSFLAGAFQETQYF. The CDR3 DNA reads TGTGCCAGCAGCTTCTTAGCGGGGGCCTTCCAAGAGACCCAGTACTTC.

This rearrangement joins TRBV5-4 to TRBJ1-2, with D possibly matching TRBD1 (6 bases). V was shortened by 4 bases and J by 2 bases, with 21 bases between the two germline ends. The CDR3 extends over 17 amino acids. The germline gives CDR1 SGHNT, CDR2 YYREEE (reference sequence). In nucleotides, the CDR3 is TGTGCCAGCAGCCGAATATGGGGGCGCAATCTCAACTATGGCTACACCTTC. It yields the protein CASSRIWGRNLNYGYTF.

As regards this clone: At one of its ends the junction is not consistent with the germline gene, which may arise from a read error. This CDR3 is also generated by other DNA sequences in the sample. The genes are TRBV15 and TRBJ1-2; D gene unclear. This CDR3 comprises 13 residues. Germline CDR1 LNHNV, CDR2 YYDKDF (reference sequence). DNA for the CDR3: TGCGCCACCAGCAGAGGCGGAGACTATGGCTACACCTTC. Translation gives CATSRGGDYGYTF.

V gene TRBV7-9 combines with J gene TRBJ1-2, with 9 positions matching TRBD1. Trimming took 6 bases from V and 7 from J; bases not matched to a gene: 3. Germline loops: CDR1 SEHNR, CDR2 FQNEAQ (reference sequence). The CDR3 is 12 amino acids. CDR3 sequence reads: CASSSTGGGYTF. In DNA form, the CDR3 reads TGTGCCAGCAGTTCGACAGGGGGTGGCTACACCTTC.

Only one count was recorded for this clone. This chain links TRBV15 with TRBJ2-3; D remains ambiguous. Germline CDR1 and CDR2: LNHNV and YYDKDF (reference sequence). This CDR3 spans 12 amino acids. V lost 5 bases and J lost 8, with 11 bases in between. CDR3 amino acids: CATSGQLTTQYF. As DNA, the CDR3 is TGTGCCACCAGCGGTCAGTTGACTACGCAGTATTTT.

The chain is built from TRBV9 and TRBJ1-5; D possibly corresponds to TRBD1 (5 bases). Trimming took 0 bases from V and 7 from J, leaving 17 bases between them. The germline V gene has CDR1 SGDLS and CDR2 YYNGEE. The CDR3 extends over 16 amino acids. The CDR3 DNA follows: TGTGCCAGCAGCGTAGATCAGGGAGGGTTAGGGCAGCCCCAGCATTTT. It translates to CASSVDQGGLGQPQHF.

This clone appeared a single time. J is TRBJ2-3 and V is TRBV25-1; D remains ambiguous. V dropped 4 bases and J dropped 2 bases, with 7 bases sitting between them. This CDR3 region has 13 residues. Germline values: CDR1 MGHDK, CDR2 SYGVNS. DNA of the CDR3: TGTGCCAGCAGTGTTTCCCCCACAGATACGCAGTATTTT. Amino acids: CASSVSPTDTQYF.

This clone was counted only a few times. The chain couples TRBV27 to TRBJ1-3; 8 nucleotides line up with TRBD1. Looked up from germline, CDR1 is MNHEY and CDR2 is SMNVEV (reference sequence). This CDR3 is 18 amino acids long. The ends lost 6 bases at V and 2 bases at J; junction bases unmatched: 15. The CDR3 loop is CASSQRQTGVGTGNTIYF. The CDR3 region has the DNA TGTGCCAGCAGCCAACGCCAGACAGGGGTGGGGACTGGAAACACCATATATTTT.

The rearrangement links TRBV4-3 to TRBJ1-1; D remains ambiguous. Germline V gives CDR1 LGHNA, CDR2 YSLEER. This CDR3 region has 13 residues. V shed 1 base and J shed 8 bases, with 11 bases lying between them. The CDR3 nucleotides are TGCGCCAGCAGCCAAGCGCTAGTGGGAGAAGCTTTCTTT. This codes for CASSQALVGEAFF.

The chain has TRBV6-1 and TRBJ2-2; D gene ambiguous. Germline CDR1 reads MNHNS; CDR2 reads SASEGT. Trimming took 8 bases from V and 6 from J, leaving 7 bases between them. The CDR3 runs to 11 residues. The CDR3 reads CASPVAGELFF. CDR3 nucleotides: TGTGCCAGCCCGGTCGCCGGGGAGCTGTTTTTT.